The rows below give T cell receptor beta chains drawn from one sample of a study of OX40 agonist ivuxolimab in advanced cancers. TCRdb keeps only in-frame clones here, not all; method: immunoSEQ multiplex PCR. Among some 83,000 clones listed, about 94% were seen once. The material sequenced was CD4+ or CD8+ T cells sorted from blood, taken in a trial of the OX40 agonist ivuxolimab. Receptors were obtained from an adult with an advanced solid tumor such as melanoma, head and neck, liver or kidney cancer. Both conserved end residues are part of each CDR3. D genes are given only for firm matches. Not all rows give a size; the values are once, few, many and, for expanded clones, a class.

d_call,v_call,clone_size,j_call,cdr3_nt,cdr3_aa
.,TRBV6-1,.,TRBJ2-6,TGTGCCAGCAGTGACTGGGGATTCTCTGGGGCCAACGTCCTGACTTTC,CASSDWGFSGANVLTF
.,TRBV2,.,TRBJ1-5,TGTGCCAGCAGTCTTTACACGGGAGCCAATCAGCCCCAGCATTTT,CASSLYTGANQPQHF
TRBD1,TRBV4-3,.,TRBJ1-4,TGCGCCAGCAGCCAAGAAGTGGCGGGGACAGGGTACGAAAAACTGTTTTTT,CASSQEVAGTGYEKLFF
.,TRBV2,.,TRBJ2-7,TGTGCCAGCAGTGAATTCCAGGTGGGGTCCTACGAGCAGTACTTC,CASSEFQVGSYEQYF
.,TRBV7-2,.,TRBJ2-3,TGTGCCAGCAGCTTAGTCGGGGGAAGCACAGATACGCAGTATTTT,CASSLVGGSTDTQYF
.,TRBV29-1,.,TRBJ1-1,TGCAGCGTCCAACAGCGGGGCACTGAAGCTTTCTTT,CSVQQRGTEAFF
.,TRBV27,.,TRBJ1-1,TGTGCCAGCAGTATCAGCGAGATCACTGAAGCTTTCTTT,CASSISEITEAFF
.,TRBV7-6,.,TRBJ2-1,TGTGCCAGCAGCTTAGAAATTGCAAATGAGCAGTTCTTC,CASSLEIANEQFF
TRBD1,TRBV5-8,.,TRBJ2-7,TGTGCCAGCACCCATACAGGGGGCGCAGCAGGCGAGCAGTACTTC,CASTHTGGAAGEQYF
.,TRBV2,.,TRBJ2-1,TGTGCCAGCGCCGGGGGCCTCTTTTACAATGAGCAGTTCTTC,CASAGGLFYNEQFF
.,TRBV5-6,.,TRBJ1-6,TGTGCCAGCAGCTTTGGGGAGATGCGTAATTCACCCCTCCACTTT,CASSFGEMRNSPLHF
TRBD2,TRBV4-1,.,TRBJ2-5,TGCGCCAGCAGCCATGGACTAGCGGGGGGCTGGGAGACCCAGTACTTC,CASSHGLAGGWETQYF
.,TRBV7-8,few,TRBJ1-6,TGTGCCAGCAGCTTAGGTACAAGACCCCTCCACTTT,CASSLGTRPLHF
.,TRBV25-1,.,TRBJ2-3,TGTGCCAGCAGTGAGGGGGGAATGACGGCAGATACGCAGTATTTT,CASSEGGMTADTQYF
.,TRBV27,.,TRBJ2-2,TGTGCCAGCAGTTCTACCGGGGAGCTGTTTTTT,CASSSTGELFF
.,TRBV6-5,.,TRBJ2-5,TGTGCCAGCAGTTACAATCTACGGGACGGGCGAGAGACCCAGTACTTC,CASSYNLRDGRETQYF
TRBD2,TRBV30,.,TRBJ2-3,TGTGCCTGGTTCCTAGCGGGGGTTACAGATACGCAGTATTTT,CAWFLAGVTDTQYF
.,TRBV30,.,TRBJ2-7,TGTGCCTGGAGTAAGGGGGGGATCGACGAGCAGTACTTC,CAWSKGGIDEQYF
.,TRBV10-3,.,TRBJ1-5,TGTGCCATCAGGGAGGGGGGTATCAATCAGCCCCAGCATTTT,CAIREGGINQPQHF
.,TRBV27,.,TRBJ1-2,TGTGCCAGCAGCCCCGGGACGGACTATGGCTACACCTTC,CASSPGTDYGYTF
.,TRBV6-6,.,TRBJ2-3,TGTGCCAGCGGGGCAGATACGCAGTATTTT,CASGADTQYF
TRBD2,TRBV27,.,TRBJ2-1,TGTGCCAGCAGTTTACTAGCGGGAGGGCCCGGTAATGAGCAGTTCTTC,CASSLLAGGPGNEQFF
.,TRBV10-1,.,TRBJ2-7,TGCGCCAGCAGCCCAGGGGAGGCGGGTAACTACGAGCAGTACTTC,CASSPGEAGNYEQYF
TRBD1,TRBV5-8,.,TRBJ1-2,TGTGCCAGCAGCTCTGGACAGGGGGCGCCTGGCTACACCTTC,CASSSGQGAPGYTF
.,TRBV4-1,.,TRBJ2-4,TGCGCCAGCAGCCAAGAGGGTAGCGGAGAAAACATTCAGTACTTC,CASSQEGSGENIQYF
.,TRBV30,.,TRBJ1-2,TGTGCCTGGAGTAGGCAGGATCTATCTAACTATGGCTACACCTTC,CAWSRQDLSNYGYTF
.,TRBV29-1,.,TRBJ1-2,TGCAGCGTTGATCGTGGGGACGGCTACACCTTC,CSVDRGDGYTF